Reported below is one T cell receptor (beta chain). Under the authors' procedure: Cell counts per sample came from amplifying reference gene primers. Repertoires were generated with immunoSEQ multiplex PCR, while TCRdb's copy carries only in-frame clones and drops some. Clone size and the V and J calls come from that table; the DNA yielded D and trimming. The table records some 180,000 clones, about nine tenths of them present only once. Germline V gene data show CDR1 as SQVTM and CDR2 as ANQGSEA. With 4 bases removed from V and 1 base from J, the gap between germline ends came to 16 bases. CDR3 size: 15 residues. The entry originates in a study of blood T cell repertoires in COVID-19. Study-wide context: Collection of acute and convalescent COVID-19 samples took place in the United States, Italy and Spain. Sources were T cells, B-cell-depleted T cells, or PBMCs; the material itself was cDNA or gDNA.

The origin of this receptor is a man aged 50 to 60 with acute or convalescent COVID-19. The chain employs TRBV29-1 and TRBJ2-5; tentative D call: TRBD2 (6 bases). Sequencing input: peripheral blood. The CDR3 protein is CSVASRLEGQETQYF. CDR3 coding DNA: TGCAGCGTTGCCTCCCGGTTGGAGGGCCAAGAGACCCAGTACTTC.